The sequence of this T cell receptor beta chain was determined in a study of blood T cell repertoires in COVID-19. Study-wide background: The study drew acute and convalescent COVID-19 samples from the United States, Italy and Spain. PBMCs, B-cell-depleted T cells, or T cells were the source of the cDNA or gDNA that made up the material.

The V segment lost 4 bases and the J segment 3 bases; nucleotides outside the gene matches: 1. Germline assignment: CDR1 LGHDT and CDR2 YNNKEL (reference sequence). This CDR3 contains 13 residues. Methods used by the authors: Counts of nucleated cells, estimated from reference gene primer amplification, were obtained. Here immunoSEQ multiplex PCR was the method, and the copy in TCRdb shows in-frame clones only, minus some. That table is the source of V, J and clone size, and D and trimming were worked out from the DNA. The table lists over 120,000 clones, about 87% of them singletons. The chain carries TRBV3-1 (or the pseudogene TRBV3-2) and TRBJ2-3; TRBD2 agrees at 7 bases. This receptor was identified in a woman in her 50s with acute or convalescent COVID-19. The sequencing input was peripheral blood. The CDR3 sequence is CASSPAGTDTQYF. DNA for the CDR3: TGTGCCAGCAGCCCAGCGGGGACAGATACGCAGTATTTT.